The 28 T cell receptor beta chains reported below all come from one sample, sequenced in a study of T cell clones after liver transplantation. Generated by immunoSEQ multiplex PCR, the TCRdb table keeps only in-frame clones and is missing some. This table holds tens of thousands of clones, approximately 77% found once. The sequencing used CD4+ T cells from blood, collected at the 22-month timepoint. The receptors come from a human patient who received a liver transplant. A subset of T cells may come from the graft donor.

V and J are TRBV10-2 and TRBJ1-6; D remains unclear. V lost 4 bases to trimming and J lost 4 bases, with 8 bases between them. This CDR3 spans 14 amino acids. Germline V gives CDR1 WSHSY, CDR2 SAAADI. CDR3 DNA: TGCGCCAGCAGTGCTATTGATTATAATTCACCCCTCCACTTT. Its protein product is CASSAIDYNSPLHF.

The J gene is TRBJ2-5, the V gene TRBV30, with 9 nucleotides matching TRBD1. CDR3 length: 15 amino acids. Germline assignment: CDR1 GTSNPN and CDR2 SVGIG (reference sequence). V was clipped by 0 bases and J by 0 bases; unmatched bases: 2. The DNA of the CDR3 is TGTGCCTGGAGTGTTGGGACAGGGAACCAAGAGACCCAGTACTTC. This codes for CAWSVGTGNQETQYF.

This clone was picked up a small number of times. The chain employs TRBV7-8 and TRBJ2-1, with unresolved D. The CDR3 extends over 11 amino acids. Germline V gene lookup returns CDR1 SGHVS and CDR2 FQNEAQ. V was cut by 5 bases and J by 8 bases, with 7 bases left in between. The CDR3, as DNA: TGTGCCAGCAGCCCCCTGGATGAGCAGTTCTTC. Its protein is CASSPLDEQFF.

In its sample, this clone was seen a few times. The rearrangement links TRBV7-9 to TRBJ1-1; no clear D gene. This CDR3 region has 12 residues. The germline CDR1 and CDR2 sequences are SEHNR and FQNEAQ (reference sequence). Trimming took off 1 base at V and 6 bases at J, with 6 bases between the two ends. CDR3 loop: CASSLEQAEAFF. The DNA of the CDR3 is TGTGCCAGCAGCTTAGAGCAGGCTGAAGCTTTCTTT.

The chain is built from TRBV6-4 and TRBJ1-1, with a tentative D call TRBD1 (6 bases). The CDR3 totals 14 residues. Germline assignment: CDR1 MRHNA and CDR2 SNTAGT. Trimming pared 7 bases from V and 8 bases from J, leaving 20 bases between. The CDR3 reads CASKTDRQGTEAFF. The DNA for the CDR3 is TGTGCCAGCAAAACCGACAGGCAGGGAACCGAAGCTTTCTTT.

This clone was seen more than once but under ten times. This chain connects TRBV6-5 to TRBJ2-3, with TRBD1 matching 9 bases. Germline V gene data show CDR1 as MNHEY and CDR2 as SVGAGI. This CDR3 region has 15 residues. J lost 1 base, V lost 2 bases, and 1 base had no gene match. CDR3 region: CASSYRDRGTDTQYF. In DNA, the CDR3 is TGTGCCAGCAGTTACCGGGACAGGGGCACAGATACGCAGTATTTT.

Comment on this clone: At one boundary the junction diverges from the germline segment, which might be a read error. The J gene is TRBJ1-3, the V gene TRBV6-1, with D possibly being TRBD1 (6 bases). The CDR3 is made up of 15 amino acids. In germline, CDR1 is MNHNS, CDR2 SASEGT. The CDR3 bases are TGTGCCAGCAGGGAAGCCGGGACACCAGGAAACACCATATATTTT. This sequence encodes CASREAGTPGNTIYF.

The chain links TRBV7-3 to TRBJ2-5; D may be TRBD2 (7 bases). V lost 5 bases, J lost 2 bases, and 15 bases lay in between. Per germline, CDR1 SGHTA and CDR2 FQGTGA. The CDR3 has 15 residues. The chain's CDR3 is CASSRYGGPQETQYF. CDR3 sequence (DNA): TGTGCCAGCAGCCGCTACGGGGGGCCTCAAGAGACCCAGTACTTC.

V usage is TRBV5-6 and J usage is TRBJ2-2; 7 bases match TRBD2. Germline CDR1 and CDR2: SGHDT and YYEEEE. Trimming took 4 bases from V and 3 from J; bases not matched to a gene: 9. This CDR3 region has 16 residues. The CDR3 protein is CASSIQSGLYTGELFF. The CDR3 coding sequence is TGTGCCAGCAGCATACAATCGGGACTATACACCGGGGAGCTGTTTTTT.

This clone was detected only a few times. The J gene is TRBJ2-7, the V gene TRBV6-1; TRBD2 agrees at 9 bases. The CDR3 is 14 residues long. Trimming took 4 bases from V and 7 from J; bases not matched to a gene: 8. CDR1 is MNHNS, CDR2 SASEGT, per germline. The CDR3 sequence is CASSVSLAGREQYF. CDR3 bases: TGTGCCAGCAGTGTTTCGCTAGCGGGGAGAGAGCAGTACTTC.

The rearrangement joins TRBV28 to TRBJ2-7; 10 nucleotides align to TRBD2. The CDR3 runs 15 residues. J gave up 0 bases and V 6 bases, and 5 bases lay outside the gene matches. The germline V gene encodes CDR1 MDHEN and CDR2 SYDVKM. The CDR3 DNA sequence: TGTGCCAGCAGGGAGGGACTAGCGCGCTCCTACGAGCAGTACTTC. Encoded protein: CASREGLARSYEQYF.

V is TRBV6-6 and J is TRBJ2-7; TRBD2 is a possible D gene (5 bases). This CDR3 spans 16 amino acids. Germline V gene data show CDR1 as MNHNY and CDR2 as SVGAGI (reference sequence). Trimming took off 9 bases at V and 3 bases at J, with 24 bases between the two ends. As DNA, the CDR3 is TGTGCCAGTGGACCATCGAGACCCCCGGGAAACTACGAGCAGTACTTC. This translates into CASGPSRPPGNYEQYF.

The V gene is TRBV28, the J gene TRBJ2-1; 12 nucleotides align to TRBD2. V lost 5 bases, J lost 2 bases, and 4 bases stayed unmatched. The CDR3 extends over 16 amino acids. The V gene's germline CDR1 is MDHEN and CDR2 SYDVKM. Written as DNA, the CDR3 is TGTGCCAGCAGTCCACGACTAGCGGGGGCCTACAATGAGCAGTTCTTC. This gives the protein CASSPRLAGAYNEQFF.

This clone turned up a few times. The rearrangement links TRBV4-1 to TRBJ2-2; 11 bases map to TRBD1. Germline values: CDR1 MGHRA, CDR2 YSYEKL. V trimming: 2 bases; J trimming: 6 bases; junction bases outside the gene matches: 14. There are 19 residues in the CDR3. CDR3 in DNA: TGCGCCAGCAGCCAAAGGGGGTCAACCGGGACAGGGGGAGCCGGGGAGCTGTTTTTT. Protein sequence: CASSQRGSTGTGGAGELFF.

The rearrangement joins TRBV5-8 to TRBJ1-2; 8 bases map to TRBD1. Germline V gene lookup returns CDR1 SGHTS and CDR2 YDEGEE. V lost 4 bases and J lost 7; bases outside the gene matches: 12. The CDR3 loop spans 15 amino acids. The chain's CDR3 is CASSLTLGRGLGYTF. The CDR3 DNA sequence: TGTGCCAGCAGCCTCACCTTGGGCAGGGGGCTTGGCTACACCTTC.

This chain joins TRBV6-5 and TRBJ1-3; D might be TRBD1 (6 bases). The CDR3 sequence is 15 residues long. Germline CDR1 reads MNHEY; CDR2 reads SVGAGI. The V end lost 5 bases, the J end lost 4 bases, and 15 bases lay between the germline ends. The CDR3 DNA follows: TGTGCCAGCAGTACAGGGACTGCTCAAGGAAACACCATATATTTT. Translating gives CASSTGTAQGNTIYF.

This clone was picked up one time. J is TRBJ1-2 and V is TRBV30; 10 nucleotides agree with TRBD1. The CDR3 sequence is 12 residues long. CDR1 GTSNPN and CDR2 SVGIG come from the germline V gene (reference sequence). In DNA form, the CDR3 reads TGTGCTGTAGGGACAGGGGCTGTTGGCTACACCTTC. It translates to CAVGTGAVGYTF.

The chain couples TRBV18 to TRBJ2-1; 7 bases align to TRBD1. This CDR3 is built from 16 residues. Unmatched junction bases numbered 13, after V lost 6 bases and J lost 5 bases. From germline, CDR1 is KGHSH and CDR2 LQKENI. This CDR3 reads CASSRPFGTENNEQFF. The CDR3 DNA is TGTGCCAGCTCGCGACCCTTCGGGACAGAAAACAATGAGCAGTTCTTC.

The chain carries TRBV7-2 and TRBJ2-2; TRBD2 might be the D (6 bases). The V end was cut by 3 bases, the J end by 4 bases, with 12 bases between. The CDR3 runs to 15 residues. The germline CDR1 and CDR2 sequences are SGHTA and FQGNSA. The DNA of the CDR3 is TGTGCCAGCAGCTTTGGTGCGGGGCGCACCGGGGAGCTGTTTTTT. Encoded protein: CASSFGAGRTGELFF.

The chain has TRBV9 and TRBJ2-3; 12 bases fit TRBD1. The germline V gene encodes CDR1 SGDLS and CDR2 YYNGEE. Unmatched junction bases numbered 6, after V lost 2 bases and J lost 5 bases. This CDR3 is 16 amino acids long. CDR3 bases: TGTGCCAGCAGCGTGGGGACAGGGGGCGCACAAGATACGCAGTATTTT. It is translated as CASSVGTGGAQDTQYF.

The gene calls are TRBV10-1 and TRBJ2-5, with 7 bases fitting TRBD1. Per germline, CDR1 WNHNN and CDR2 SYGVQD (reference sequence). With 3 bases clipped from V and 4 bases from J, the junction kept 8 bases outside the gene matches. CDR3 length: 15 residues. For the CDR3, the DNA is TGCGCCAGCAGTGACCCTCGGACAGGTGGAGAGACCCAGTACTTC. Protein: CASSDPRTGGETQYF.

CDR3 bases: TGTGCCAGCAGTGTTGATGGTGACGGGGAGCTGTTTTTT. As protein: CASSVDGDGELFF. The chain couples TRBV2 to TRBJ2-2; D gene ambiguous. The length of the CDR3 is 13 residues. CDR1 SNHLY and CDR2 FYNNEI come from the germline V gene. V was shortened by 4 bases and J by 7 bases, with 10 bases between the two germline ends.

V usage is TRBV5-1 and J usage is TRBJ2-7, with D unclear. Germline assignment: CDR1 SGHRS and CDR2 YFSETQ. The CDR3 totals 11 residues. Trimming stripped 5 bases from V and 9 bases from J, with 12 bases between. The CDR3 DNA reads TGCGCCAGCAGTTTTCCGGGTCCGCAGTACTTC. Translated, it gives CASSFPGPQYF.

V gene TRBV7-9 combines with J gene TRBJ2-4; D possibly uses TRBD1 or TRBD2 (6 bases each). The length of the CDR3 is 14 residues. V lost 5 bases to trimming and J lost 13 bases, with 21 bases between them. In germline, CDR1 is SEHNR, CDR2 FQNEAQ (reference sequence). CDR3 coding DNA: TGTGCCAGCAGCGCGGCCGGGGGCCTTGGGCGCCAGTACTTC. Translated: CASSAAGGLGRQYF.

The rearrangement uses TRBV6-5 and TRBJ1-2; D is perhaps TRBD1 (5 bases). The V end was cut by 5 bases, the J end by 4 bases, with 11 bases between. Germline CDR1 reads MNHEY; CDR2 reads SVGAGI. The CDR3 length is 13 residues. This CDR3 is CASSETGSYGYTF. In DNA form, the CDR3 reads TGTGCCAGCAGTGAAACAGGCAGCTATGGCTACACCTTC.

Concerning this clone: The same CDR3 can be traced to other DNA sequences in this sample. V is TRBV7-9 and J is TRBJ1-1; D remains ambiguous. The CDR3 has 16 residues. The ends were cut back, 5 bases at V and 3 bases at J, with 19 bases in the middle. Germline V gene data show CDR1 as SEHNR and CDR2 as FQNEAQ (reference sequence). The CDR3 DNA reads TGTGCCAGCAGCCCACCCCTAAGGTTCGGTTACACTGAAGCTTTCTTT. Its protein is CASSPPLRFGYTEAFF.

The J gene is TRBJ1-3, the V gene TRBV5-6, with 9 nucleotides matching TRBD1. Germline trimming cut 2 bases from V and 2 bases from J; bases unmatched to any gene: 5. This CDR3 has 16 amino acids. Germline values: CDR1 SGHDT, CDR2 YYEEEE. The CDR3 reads CASSLPGTGTGNTIYF. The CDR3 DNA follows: TGTGCCAGCAGCTTACCCGGGACAGGGACTGGAAACACCATATATTTT.

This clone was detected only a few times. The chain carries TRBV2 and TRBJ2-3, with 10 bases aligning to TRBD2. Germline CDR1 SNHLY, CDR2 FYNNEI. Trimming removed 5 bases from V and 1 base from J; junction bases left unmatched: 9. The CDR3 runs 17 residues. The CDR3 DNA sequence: TGTGCCAGCAGTTCGGGGGCTAGCGGGGGCCGCACAGATACGCAGTATTTT. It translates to CASSSGASGGRTDTQYF.